The clone carrying this TCR beta chain was seen just once. What it binds is not known. This record comes from a study of Ad26.COV2.S vaccination and SARS-CoV-2 variants. Study findings and constraints: Vaccine recipients had higher spike-specific TCR breadth than placebo recipients. The authors reported substantial breadth in spike-specific CD8+ and CD4+ T cell responses after vaccination.

The length of the CDR3 is 13 residues. The trim removed 6 bases at V and 3 bases at J, leaving 2 bases unmatched. Germline-derived CDR1 and CDR2 are MNHNY and SVGAGI (reference sequence). Sequencing used immunoSEQ multiplex PCR; TCRdb keeps in-frame clones, though not all of them. This table holds around 350,000 clones, approximately 90% found once. The chain is built from TRBV6-6 and TRBJ2-7; 10 bases map to TRBD2. Sequenced here: peripheral blood, sampled after recovery from COVID-19. This TCR came from a human donor who had recovered from COVID-19. The CDR3 coding sequence is TGTGCCAGCAGGGGACTAGCGAGCTACGAGCAGTACTTC. Protein sequence: CASRGLASYEQYF.